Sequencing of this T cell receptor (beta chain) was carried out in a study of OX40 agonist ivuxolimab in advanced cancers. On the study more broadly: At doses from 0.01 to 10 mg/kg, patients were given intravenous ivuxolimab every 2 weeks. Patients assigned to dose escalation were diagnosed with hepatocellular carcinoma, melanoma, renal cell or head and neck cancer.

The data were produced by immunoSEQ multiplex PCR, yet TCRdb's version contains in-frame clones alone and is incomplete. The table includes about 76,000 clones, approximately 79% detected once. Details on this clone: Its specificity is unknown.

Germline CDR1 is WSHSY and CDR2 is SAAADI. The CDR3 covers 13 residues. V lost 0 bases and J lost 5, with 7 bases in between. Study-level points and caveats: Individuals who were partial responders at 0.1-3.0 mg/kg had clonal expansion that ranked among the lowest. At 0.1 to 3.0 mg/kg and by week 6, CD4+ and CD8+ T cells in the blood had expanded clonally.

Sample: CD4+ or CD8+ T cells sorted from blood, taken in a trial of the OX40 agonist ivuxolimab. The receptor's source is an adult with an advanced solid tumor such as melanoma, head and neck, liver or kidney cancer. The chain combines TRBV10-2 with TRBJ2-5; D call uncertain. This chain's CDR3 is CASSESKWETQYF. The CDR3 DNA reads TGCGCCAGCAGTGAGTCGAAGTGGGAGACCCAGTACTTC.